Sequencing of this TCR beta chain was carried out in a study of read filtering for tumor transcriptome and immune sequencing (dated by TCRdb to 2019 to 2021). General notes on the study: The cohort was composed of roughly 16 male and 14 female patients, with a mean age of approximately 70 years and an age range of about 47 to 85. TCR repertoires obtained by targeted immune repertoire sequencing and by bulk whole-transcriptome sequencing performed on the same bone marrow samples were compared. TCR-region mapped reads per sample ranged from about 4.05 to 11 million with IR-seq versus only about 85 to 1273 with RNA-seq. Under revised international staging, roughly eight patients fell into R-ISS I, around 15 into R-ISS II and six or seven into R-ISS III. One main goal was a read-filtering strategy for immune repertoire data, in particular deciding whether clonotypes backed by only one read should be removed. After DNase treatment, whole-transcriptome libraries were prepared using the TruSeq RNA Access Library Prep Kit.

This clonotype showed up many times. Its specific antigen is unknown. No qualities accompany the bases; no much larger clone lies one base away. Each patient had bone marrow sampled at the time of active disease. Bone marrow mononuclear cells were isolated by Ficoll-Hypaque density gradient centrifugation. To remove myeloma plasma cells, the cells were labeled with CD138 magnetic microbeads on a MACS separator, and CD138-negative cells were then collected by negative selection. The purity of the isolated cells was checked by flow cytometry with CD138 antibodies on an Attune NxT. TRIzol reagent was used to extract total RNA, which was then quantified with a NanoDrop spectrophotometer. For each patient, paired RNA-seq and IR-seq were run on the CD138-negative bone marrow sample from that patient. On the study overall, not on this receptor specifically: In IR-seq, single-read clonotypes were approximately 80% of clonotypes but approximately 3.7% of total reads; in RNA-seq they were roughly 73% of clonotypes and 35% to 45% of reads. Compared with RNA-seq, IR-seq captured clonotypes at much higher depth and more reliably, and a smaller IR-seq throughput was enough to identify most shared clonotypes. When single-read clonotypes were removed, the proportions of shared clonotypes in IR-seq and RNA-seq correlated more strongly. Rather than purified T cells, the sorted CD138-negative fraction was a mixed bone marrow immune population.

TCR libraries were constructed from about 400 ng RNA using the Immunoverse kit, and molecular barcoded adaptors covering alpha/delta and beta/gamma chains were employed. TCR library preparation used the same RNA that went into transcriptome sequencing. An Illumina HiSeq 4000 with 2 x 150 cycles was used to sequence the TCR libraries. The original methods were these. Using MiXCR, which included quality filtering and error correction, TCR reads were aligned to human V, D, J and C references and then assembled into CDR3 clonotypes. Clonotype counts and gene usage diversity were analyzed with the tcR package in R. For inspection of raw mapping reads, RNA-seq reads were mapped by STAR aligner version 2.5.3a onto GRCh37 of the human genome. To test how sequencing depth affects detected clonotypes, IR-seq fastq files were randomly downsampled with Seqtk 1.3. TCRdb reran the public reads through fastp at Q25 and MiXCR, keeping productive beta chains. Here each entry gathers all rows of one CDR3 protein and keeps the most common genes and DNA. TCRdb, not the original authors, processed these V and J calls. The sample contains about 14,000 distinct CDR3 sequences, around 21% of them found a single time. The ten largest account for approximately 80% of the sample.

This TCR was recovered from a donor at least 40 years old with multiple myeloma. The material sequenced was a population of CD138-negative cells sorted from bone marrow. Interpreted using the paper, the cell subset or site label stands for: bone marrow mononuclear cells depleted of CD138+ plasma/myeloma cells by negative magnetic selection.

The CDR3 corresponds to CASSLRLETQYF. In nucleotides, the sequence is TGTGCCAGCAGCCTACGCTTGGAGACCCAGTACTTC. This chain joins TRBV12-3 or TRBV12-4 to TRBJ2-5, with no D gene named confidently. V gives up 6 bases and J gives up 5 bases, and the segment between their germline ends measures 10 bases. Its CDR3 holds 12 amino acids, cysteine through phenylalanine. Only the CDR3 DNA is retained, 36 bases long and in frame from the first base.